This T cell receptor (beta chain) was retrieved from a study of cytomegalovirus exposure and HLA in healthy donors. About the study: Later analysis reported that the roughly 120 validation repertoires shared the platform of the roughly 700 first-cohort repertoires.

Study-level findings and limits: It was found in a later analysis that first-cohort TCR clusters tended to co-occur in the 90 to 150 validation repertoires. Most sequenced TCRs were rare (though some public TCRs occurred in many donors).

The donors were part of the validation cohort of 120 or so subjects. That cohort was separate from the first cohort, which comprised fewer than 800 subjects. Measured with immunoSEQ multiplex PCR; TCRdb has only the in-frame clones, and not every one. This table holds some 130,000 clones, 70% to 85% found once. For this clone: The antigen is not known.

The CDR3 runs 13 residues. Germline V gene data show CDR1 as SGHAT and CDR2 as FQNNGV. V dropped 8 bases and J dropped 1 base, with 10 bases sitting between them. The receptor was derived from a man under 40 in good health and CMV-seropositive. The source material was PBMCs. The rearrangement links TRBV11-2 to TRBJ2-3; TRBD1 might be the D (5 bases). For the CDR3, the DNA is TGTGCCAGCGAGACAGAGCGCACAGATACGCAGTATTTT. Protein product: CASETERTDTQYF.